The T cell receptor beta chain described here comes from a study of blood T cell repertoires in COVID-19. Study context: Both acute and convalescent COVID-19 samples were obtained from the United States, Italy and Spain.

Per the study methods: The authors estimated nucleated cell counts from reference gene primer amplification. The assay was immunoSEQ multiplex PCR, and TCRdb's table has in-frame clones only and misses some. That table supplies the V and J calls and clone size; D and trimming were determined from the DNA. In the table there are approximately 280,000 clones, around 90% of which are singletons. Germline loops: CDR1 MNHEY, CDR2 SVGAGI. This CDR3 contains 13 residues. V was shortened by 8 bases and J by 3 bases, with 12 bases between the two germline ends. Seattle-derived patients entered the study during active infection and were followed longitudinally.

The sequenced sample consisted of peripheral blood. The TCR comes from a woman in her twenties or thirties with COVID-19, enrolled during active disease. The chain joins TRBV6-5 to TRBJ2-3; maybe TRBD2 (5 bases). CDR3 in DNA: TGTGCCAGCGCCTACGGAGGAACAGATACGCAGTATTTT. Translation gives CASAYGGTDTQYF.